This entry lists 7 T cell receptor beta chains sequenced from one sample in a study of PD-L1 blockade in urothelial cancer. The time point here: peripheral blood 6 weeks after treatment start. Repertoires were generated with immunoSEQ multiplex PCR, while TCRdb's copy carries only in-frame clones and drops some. The repertoire holds around 50,000 clones, with around 85% as singletons. The material sequenced was PBMCs, taken around atezolizumab (anti-PD-L1) treatment. Receptors originate from a middle-aged man with urothelial cancer.

The J gene is TRBJ2-5, the V gene TRBV2; D possibly corresponds to TRBD2 (5 bases). This CDR3 spans 13 amino acids. V was clipped by 7 bases and J by 5 bases, with 14 bases between them. CDR1 SNHLY and CDR2 FYNNEI come from the germline V gene. The CDR3: CASNLAWRETQYF. In DNA, the CDR3 is TGTGCCAGCAATTTAGCTTGGAGGGAGACCCAGTACTTC.

V is TRBV2 and J is TRBJ2-7; D might be TRBD2 (6 bases). Trimming pared 6 bases from V and 2 bases from J, leaving 11 bases between. This CDR3 spans 13 amino acids. Germline assignment: CDR1 SNHLY and CDR2 FYNNEI. The CDR3 sequence: CASRPTSTYEQYF. The CDR3 DNA sequence: TGTGCCAGCAGACCCACTAGCACCTACGAGCAGTACTTC.

This clone came up once. This sequence joins TRBV5-5 and TRBJ2-7; 11 bases line up with TRBD2. Trimming took 0 bases from V and 0 from J; bases not matched to a gene: 14. This CDR3 region has 20 residues. Germline V lookup: CDR1 SGHKS, CDR2 YYEKEE (reference sequence). This CDR3 reads CASSLAGTSGINTNSYEQYF. In DNA form, the CDR3 reads TGTGCCAGCAGCTTGGCAGGGACTAGCGGTATTAATACGAACTCCTACGAGCAGTACTTC.

CDR3 protein: CASSVGQGALRRGEQYF. CDR3 nucleotides: TGTGCCAGCAGCGTGGGACAGGGGGCCCTCCGGAGGGGGGAGCAGTACTTC. J is TRBJ2-7 and V is TRBV5-6; TRBD1 agrees at 12 bases. The J segment lost 7 bases and the V segment lost 4 bases, leaving 15 bases of the junction unmatched. The CDR3 consists of 17 residues. Germline V gene sequence: CDR1 SGHDT, CDR2 YYEEEE. Drawing the rest from reference TRBV5-6 and TRBJ2-7, the complete variable domain is DAGVTQSPTHLIKTRGQQVTLRCSPKSGHDTVSWYQQALGQGPQFIFQYYEEEERQRGNFPDRFSGHQFPNYSSELNVNALLLGDSALYLCASSVGQGALRRGEQYFGPGTRLTVT.

CDR3: CASSWSWLGGDTGELFF. In nucleotides, the CDR3 is TGTGCCAGCAGCTGGAGTTGGCTAGGGGGTGACACCGGGGAGCTGTTTTTT. V usage is TRBV7-6 and J usage is TRBJ2-2; maybe TRBD1 (6 bases). The germline V gene encodes CDR1 SGHVS and CDR2 FNYEAQ. The CDR3 contains 17 residues. V gave up 4 bases and J gave up 3 bases, with 18 bases separating them.

The gene calls are TRBV6-6 and TRBJ1-1; tentative D call: TRBD1 (6 bases). Germline CDR1 and CDR2: MNHNY and SVGAGI (reference sequence). V lost 7 bases and J lost 7, with 16 bases in between. The CDR3 contains 13 residues. The CDR3 region has the DNA TGTGCCAGCAATCGACGGGGGGCGCGTGAAGCTTTCTTT. It translates to CASNRRGAREAFF.

The chain combines TRBV28 with TRBJ1-1; 8 bases map to TRBD1. The V and J ends lost 6 bases and 6 bases, in that order; junction bases with no gene match: 3. This CDR3 contains 12 residues. CDR1 and CDR2 (germline): MDHEN, SYDVKM. The CDR3 DNA reads TGTGCCAGCAGCTCGACAGGGGCTGAAGCTTTCTTT. Its translation: CASSSTGAEAFF.